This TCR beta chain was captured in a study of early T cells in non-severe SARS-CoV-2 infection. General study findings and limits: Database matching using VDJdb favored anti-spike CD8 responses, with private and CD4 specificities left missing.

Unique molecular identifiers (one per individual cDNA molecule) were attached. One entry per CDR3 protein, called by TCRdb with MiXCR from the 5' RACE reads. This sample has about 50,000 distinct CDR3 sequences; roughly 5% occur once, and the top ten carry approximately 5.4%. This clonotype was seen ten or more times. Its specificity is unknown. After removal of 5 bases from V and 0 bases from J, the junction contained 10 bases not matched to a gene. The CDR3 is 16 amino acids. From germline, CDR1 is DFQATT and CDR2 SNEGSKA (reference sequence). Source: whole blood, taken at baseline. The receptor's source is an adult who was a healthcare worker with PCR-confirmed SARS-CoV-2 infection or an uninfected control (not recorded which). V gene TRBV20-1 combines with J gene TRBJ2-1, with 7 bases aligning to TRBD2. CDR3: CSAAGTKKSSYNEQFF. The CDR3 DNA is TGCAGTGCTGCCGGGACTAAGAAGAGCTCCTACAATGAGCAGTTCTTC.